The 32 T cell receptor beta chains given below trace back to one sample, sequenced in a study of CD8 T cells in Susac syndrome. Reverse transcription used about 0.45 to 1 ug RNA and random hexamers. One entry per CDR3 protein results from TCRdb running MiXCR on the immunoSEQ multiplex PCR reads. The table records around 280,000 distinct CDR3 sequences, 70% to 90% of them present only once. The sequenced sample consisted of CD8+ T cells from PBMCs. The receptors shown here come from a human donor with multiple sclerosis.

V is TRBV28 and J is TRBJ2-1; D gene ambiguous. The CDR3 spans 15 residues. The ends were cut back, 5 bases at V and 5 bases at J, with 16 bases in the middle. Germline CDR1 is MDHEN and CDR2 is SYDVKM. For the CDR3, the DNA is TGTGCCAGCAGTACCGACTGGGGTGGCGACAATGAGCAGTTCTTC. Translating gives CASSTDWGGDNEQFF.

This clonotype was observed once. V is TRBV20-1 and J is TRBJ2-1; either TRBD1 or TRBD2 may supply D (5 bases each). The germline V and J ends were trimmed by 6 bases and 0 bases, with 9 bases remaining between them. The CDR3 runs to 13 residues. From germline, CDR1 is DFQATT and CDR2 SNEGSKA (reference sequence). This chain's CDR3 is CSAGTYSYNEQFF. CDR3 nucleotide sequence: TGCAGTGCCGGGACCTACTCCTACAATGAGCAGTTCTTC.

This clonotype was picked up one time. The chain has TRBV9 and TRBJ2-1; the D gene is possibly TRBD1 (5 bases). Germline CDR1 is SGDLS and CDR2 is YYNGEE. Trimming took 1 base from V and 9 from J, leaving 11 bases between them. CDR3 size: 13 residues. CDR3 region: CASSVIGVGEQFF. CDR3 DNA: TGTGCCAGCAGCGTAATAGGGGTCGGTGAGCAGTTCTTC.

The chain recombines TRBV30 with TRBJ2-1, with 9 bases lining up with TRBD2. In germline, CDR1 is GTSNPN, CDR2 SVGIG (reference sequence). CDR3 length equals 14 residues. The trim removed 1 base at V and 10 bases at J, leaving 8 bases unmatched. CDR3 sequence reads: CAWSGGLALDEQFF. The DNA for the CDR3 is TGTGCCTGGAGTGGAGGACTAGCGCTTGACGAGCAGTTCTTC.

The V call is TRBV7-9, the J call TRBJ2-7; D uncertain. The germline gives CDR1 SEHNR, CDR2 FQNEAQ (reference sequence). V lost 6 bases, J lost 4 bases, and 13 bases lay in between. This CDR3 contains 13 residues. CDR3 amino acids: CASSQDSSYEQYF. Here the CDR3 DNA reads TGTGCCAGCAGTCAAGATTCCAGTTACGAGCAGTACTTC.

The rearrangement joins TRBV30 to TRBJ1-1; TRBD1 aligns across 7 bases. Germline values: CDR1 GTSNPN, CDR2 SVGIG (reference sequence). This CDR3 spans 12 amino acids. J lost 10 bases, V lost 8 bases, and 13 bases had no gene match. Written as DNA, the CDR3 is TGTGCCGCTATGACAGGGCCCCGTCGAGCTTTCTTT. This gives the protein CAAMTGPRRAFF.

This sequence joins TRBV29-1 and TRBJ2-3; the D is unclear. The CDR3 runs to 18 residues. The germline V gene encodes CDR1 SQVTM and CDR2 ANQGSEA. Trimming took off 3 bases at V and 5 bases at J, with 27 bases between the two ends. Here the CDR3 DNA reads TGCAGCGTTGACCCGACCAACGGTGAGCCCTCTTCTGGAGATACGCAGTATTTT. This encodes CSVDPTNGEPSSGDTQYF.

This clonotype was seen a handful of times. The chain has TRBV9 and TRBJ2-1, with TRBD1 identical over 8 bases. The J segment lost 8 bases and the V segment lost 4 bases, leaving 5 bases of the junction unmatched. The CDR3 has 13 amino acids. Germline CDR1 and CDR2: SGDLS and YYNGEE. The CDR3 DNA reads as TGTGCCAGCAGCAACGACAGGGGCGATGAGCAGTTCTTC. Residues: CASSNDRGDEQFF.

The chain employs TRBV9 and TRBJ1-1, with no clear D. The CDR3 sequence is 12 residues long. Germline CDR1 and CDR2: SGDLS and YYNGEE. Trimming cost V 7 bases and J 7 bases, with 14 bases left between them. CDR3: CASESGSHEAFF. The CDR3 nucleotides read TGTGCCAGCGAATCGGGGTCCCATGAAGCTTTCTTT.

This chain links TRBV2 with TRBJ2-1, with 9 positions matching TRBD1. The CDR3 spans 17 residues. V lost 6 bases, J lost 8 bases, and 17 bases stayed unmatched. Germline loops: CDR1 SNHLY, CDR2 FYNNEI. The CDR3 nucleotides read TGTGCCAGCAGGAGGGGACAGGGTGTTGCGATTTGGTATGAGCAGTTCTTC. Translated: CASRRGQGVAIWYEQFF.

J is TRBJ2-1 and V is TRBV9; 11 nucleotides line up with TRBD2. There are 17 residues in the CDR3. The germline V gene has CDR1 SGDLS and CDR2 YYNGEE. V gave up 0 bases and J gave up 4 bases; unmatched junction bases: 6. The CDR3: CASSVDTSGSRYNEQFF. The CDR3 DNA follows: TGTGCCAGCAGCGTAGACACTAGCGGGAGTAGGTACAATGAGCAGTTCTTC.

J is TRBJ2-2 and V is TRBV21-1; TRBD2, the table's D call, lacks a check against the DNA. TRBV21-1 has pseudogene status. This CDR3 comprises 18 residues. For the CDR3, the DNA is TGTGCCAGCAGCACATGGACTAGCGGGAGGGCCGCTGCCGGGGAGCTGTTTTTT. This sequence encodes CASSTWTSGRAAAGELFF.

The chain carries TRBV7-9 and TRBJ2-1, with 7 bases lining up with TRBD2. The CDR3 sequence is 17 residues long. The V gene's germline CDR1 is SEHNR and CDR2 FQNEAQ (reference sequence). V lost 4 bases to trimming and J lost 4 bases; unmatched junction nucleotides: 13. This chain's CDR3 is CASSSPSSGDRYNEQFF. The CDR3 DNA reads TGTGCCAGCAGCTCTCCTAGCAGCGGGGACCGTTACAATGAGCAGTTCTTC. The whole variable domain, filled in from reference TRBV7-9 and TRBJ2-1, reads DTGVSQNPRHKITKRGQNVTFRCDPISEHNRLYWYRQTLGQGPEFLTYFQNEAQLEKSRLLSDRFSAERPKGSFSTLEIQRTEQGDSAMYLCASSSPSSGDRYNEQFFGPGTRLTVL.

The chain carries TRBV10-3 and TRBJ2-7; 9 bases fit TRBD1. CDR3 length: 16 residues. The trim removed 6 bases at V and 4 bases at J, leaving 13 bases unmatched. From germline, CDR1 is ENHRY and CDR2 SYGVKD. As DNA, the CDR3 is TGTGCCATCAGACGGGTCGGACAGGGGAAGGATTACGAGCAGTACTTC. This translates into CAIRRVGQGKDYEQYF.

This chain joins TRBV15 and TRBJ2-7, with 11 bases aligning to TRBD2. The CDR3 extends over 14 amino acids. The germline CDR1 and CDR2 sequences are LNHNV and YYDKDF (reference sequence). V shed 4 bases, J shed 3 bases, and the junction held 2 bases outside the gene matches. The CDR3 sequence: CATSTGLADYEQYF. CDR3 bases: TGTGCCACCAGCACGGGACTAGCGGACTACGAGCAGTACTTC.

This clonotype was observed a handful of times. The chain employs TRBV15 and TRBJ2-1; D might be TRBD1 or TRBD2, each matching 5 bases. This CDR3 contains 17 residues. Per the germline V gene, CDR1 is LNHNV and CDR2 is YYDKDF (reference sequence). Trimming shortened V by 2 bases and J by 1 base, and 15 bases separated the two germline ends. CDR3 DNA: TGTGCCACCAGCAGAACCCGGGGACCTTCTTCCTACAATGAGCAGTTCTTC. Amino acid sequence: CATSRTRGPSSYNEQFF.

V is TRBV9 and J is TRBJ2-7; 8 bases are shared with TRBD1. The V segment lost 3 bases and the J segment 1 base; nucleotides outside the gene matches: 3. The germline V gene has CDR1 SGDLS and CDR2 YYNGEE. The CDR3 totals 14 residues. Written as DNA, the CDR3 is TGTGCCAGCAGCGAACAGGGGGAGTCCTACGAGCAGTACTTC. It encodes CASSEQGESYEQYF.

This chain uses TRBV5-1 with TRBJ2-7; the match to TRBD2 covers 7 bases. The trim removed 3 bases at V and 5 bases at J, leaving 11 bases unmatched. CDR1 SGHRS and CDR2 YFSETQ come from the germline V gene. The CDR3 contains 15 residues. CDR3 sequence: CASSWAPRERDEQYF. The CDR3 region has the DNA TGCGCCAGCAGCTGGGCCCCGCGGGAGAGGGACGAGCAGTACTTC.

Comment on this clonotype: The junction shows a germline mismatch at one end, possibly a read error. The CDR3 DNA reads TGTACCAGCAGCTTAACCCAGGGTGGGGGCAATGAGCAGTTCTTC. Its translation is CTSSLTQGGGNEQFF. This chain connects TRBV7-3 to TRBJ2-1; TRBD1 or TRBD2 may be the D gene (5 bases each). CDR3 length: 15 amino acids. In germline, CDR1 is SGHTA, CDR2 FQGTGA. Supplemented by reference TRBV7-3 and TRBJ2-1, the full variable domain reads GAGVSQTPSNKVTEKGKYVELRCDPISGHTALYWYRQSLGQGPEFLIYFQGTGAADDSGLPNDRFFAVRPEGSVSTLKIQRTERGDSAVYLCTSSLTQGGGNEQFFGPGTRLTVL.

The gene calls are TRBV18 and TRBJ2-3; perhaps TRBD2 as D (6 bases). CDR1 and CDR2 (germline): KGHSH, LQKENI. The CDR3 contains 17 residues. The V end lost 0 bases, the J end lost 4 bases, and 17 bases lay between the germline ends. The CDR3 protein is CASSPPPGEEHADTQYF. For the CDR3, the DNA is TGTGCCAGCTCACCACCCCCGGGGGAGGAGCACGCAGATACGCAGTATTTT.

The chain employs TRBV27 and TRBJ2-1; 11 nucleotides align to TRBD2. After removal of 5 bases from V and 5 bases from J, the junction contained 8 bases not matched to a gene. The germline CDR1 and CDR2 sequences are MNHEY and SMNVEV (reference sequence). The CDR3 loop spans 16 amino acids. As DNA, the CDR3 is TGTGCCAGCAGTCAAAGACTAGCGGGAAAACACAATGAGCAGTTCTTC. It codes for CASSQRLAGKHNEQFF.

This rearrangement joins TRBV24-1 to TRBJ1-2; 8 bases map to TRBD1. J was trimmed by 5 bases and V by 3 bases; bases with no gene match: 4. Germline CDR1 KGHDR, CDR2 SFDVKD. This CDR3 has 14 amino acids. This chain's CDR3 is CATSDQGARYGYTF. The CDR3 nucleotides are TGTGCCACCAGTGATCAGGGGGCGCGGTATGGCTACACCTTC.

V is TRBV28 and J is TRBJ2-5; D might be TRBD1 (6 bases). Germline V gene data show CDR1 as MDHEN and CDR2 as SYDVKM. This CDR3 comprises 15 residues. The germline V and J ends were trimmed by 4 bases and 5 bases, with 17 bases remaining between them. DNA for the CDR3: TGTGCCAGCAGTTACGGACAGTGGGGCTGGGAGACCCAGTACTTC. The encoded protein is CASSYGQWGWETQYF.

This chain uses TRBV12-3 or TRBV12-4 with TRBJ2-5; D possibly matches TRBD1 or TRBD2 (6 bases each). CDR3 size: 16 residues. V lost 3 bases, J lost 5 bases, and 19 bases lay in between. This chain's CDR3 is CASSFRVGGGGETQYF. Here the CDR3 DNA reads TGTGCCAGCAGTTTCCGTGTGGGGGGCGGCGGGGAGACCCAGTACTTC.

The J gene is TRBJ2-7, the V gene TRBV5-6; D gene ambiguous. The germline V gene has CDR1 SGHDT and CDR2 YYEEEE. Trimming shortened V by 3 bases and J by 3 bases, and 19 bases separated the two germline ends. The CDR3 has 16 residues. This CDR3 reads CASSSPEIQRNYEQYF. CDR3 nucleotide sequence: TGTGCCAGCAGCTCCCCCGAGATTCAGCGTAACTACGAGCAGTACTTC.

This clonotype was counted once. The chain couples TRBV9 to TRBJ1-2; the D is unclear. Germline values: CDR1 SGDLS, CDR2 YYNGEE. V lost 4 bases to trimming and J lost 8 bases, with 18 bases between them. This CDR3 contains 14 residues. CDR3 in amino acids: CASSPGDRDLGYTF. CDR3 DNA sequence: TGTGCCAGCAGCCCAGGCGATCGGGATCTAGGCTACACCTTC. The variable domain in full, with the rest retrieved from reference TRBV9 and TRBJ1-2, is DSGVTQTPKHLITATGQRVTLRCSPRSGDLSVYWYQQSLDQGLQFLIQYYNGEERAKGNILERFSAQQFPDLHSELNLSSLELGDSALYFCASSPGDRDLGYTFGSGTRLTVV.

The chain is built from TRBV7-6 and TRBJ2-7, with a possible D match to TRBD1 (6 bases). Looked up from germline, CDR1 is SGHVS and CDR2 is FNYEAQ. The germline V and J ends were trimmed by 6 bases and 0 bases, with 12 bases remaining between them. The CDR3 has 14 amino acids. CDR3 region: CASSPGQYSYEQYF. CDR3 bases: TGTGCCAGCAGTCCTGGACAGTACTCCTACGAGCAGTACTTC. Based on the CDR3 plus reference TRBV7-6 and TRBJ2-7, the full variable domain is GAGVSQSPRYKVTKRGQDVALRCDPISGHVSLYWYRQALGQGPEFLTYFNYEAQQDKSGLPNDRFSAERPEGSISTLTIQRTEQRDSAMYRCASSPGQYSYEQYFGPGTRLTVT.

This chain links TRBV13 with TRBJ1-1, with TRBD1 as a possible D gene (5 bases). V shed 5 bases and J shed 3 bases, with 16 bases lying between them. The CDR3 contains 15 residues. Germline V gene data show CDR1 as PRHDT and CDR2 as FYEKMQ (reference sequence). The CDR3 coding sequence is TGTGCCAGCAGCCAGATGGGGGTAGGGGACACTGAAGCTTTCTTT. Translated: CASSQMGVGDTEAFF.

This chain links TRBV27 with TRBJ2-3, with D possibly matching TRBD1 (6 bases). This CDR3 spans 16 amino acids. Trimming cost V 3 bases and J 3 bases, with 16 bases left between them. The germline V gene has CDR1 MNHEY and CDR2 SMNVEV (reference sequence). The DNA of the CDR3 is TGTGCCAGCAGTTTGCCTTTAGGGGGTCGGACAGATACGCAGTATTTT. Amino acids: CASSLPLGGRTDTQYF.

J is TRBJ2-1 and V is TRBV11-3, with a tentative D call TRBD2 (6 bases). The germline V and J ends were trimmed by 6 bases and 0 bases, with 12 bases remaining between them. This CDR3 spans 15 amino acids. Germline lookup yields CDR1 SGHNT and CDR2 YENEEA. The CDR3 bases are TGTGCCAGCAGTCGTCGGGAGACCTCCTACAATGAGCAGTTCTTC. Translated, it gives CASSRRETSYNEQFF.

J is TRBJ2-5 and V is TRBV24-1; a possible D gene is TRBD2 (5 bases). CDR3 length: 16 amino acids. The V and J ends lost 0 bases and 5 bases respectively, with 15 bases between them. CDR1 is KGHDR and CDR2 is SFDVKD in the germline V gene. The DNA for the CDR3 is TGTGCCACCAGTGATTTGCTGCGAAGGGTAGCGGAGACCCAGTACTTC. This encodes CATSDLLRRVAETQYF.

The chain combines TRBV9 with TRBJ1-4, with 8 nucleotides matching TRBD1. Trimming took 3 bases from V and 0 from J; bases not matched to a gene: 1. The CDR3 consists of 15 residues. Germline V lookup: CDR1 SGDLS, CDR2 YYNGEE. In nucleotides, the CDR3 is TGTGCCAGCAGCGAGGACAGGGCAACTAATGAAAAACTGTTTTTT. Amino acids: CASSEDRATNEKLFF. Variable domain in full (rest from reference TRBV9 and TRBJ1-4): DSGVTQTPKHLITATGQRVTLRCSPRSGDLSVYWYQQSLDQGLQFLIQYYNGEERAKGNILERFSAQQFPDLHSELNLSSLELGDSALYFCASSEDRATNEKLFFGSGTQLSVL.